What follows are 2 T cell receptor beta chains derived from one specimen sequenced in a study of control samples from healthy donors and cancer patients. Clones were read by immunoSEQ multiplex PCR, and TCRdb kept only the in-frame ones, dropping some. Among 80,000 or so clones listed, over 85% were seen once. The material sequenced was blood. All receptors come from a man aged 45 to 65 in good health.

V usage is TRBV7-2 and J usage is TRBJ2-1, with TRBD2 matching over 10 bases. CDR1 is SGHTA and CDR2 is FQGNSA in the germline V gene. The CDR3 covers 16 residues. The junction had 4 bases not matched to a gene; V was cut back by 5 bases and J by 0 bases. The CDR3 DNA reads TGTGCCAGCAGCGTTAGCGGGGGGCTCTCCTACAATGAGCAGTTCTTC. It codes for CASSVSGGLSYNEQFF.

This rearrangement joins TRBV11-3 to TRBJ1-5; D is ambiguous. Trimming stripped 0 bases from V and 2 bases from J, with 11 bases between. From germline, CDR1 is SGHNT and CDR2 YENEEA. This CDR3 comprises 16 residues. The CDR3 region is CASSLEEELGNQPQHF. The CDR3 nucleotides read TGTGCCAGCAGCTTAGAGGAGGAGCTCGGCAATCAGCCCCAGCATTTT. Full variable domain (rest looked up from reference TRBV11-3 and TRBJ1-5): EAGVVQSPRYKIIEKKQPVAFWCNPISGHNTLYWYLQNLGQGPELLIRYENEEAVDDSQLPKDRFSAERLKGVDSTLKIQPAELGDSAVYLCASSLEEELGNQPQHFGDGTRLSIL.